The present TCR beta chain was sequenced within a study of vaccination and CD4 T cells after COVID-19. Remarks on this clonotype: Antigen: not known.

Treatment noted: roughly nine-day PBMC culture with coronavirus spike peptide pools or control peptides (ViraFEST assay). Samples of CD4+ T cells were obtained from the unexposed donor before the COVID-19 pandemic (2011-2018). The V gene's germline CDR1 is LNHDA and CDR2 SQIVND (reference sequence). Trimming cost V 5 bases and J 6 bases, with 19 bases left between them. This CDR3 has 15 residues. Scientists ran DNA taken from cultured CD4+ T cells through the Oncomine TCR Beta short-read assay for sequencing. TCRdb itself ran the PCR reads through MiXCR, one entry per CDR3 protein. The table lists 6,500 to 8,000 distinct CDR3 sequences, roughly three fifths of them singletons.

V usage is TRBV19 and J usage is TRBJ1-2; a possible D gene is TRBD1 (5 bases). The receptor was isolated from a human donor in good health. The sequenced sample consisted of CD4+ T cells from blood, cultured in vitro. This chain's CDR3 is CASSSAGGGTNGYTF. The CDR3 DNA reads as TGTGCCAGTAGTTCCGCTGGGGGAGGGACGAATGGCTACACCTTC. Based on the CDR3 plus reference TRBV19 and TRBJ1-2, the full variable domain is DGGITQSPKYLFRKEGQNVTLSCEQNLNHDAMYWYRQDPGQGLRLIYYSQIVNDFQKGDIAEGYSVSREKKESFPLTVTSAQKNPTAFYLCASSSAGGGTNGYTFGSGTRLTVV.